This record covers a single T cell receptor (beta chain). Clones were read by immunoSEQ multiplex PCR, and TCRdb kept only the in-frame ones, dropping some. The sample holds roughly 79,000 clones; over 95% are singletons and the top ten take 0.37%. This entry is derived from a study of technical replicates of blood from a few donors. The V and J ends lost 6 bases and 5 bases respectively, with 13 bases between them. Germline V gene data show CDR1 as LNHDA and CDR2 as SQIVND (reference sequence). This CDR3 has 13 amino acids. The specimen sequenced was T cells isolated from PBMCs. The receptor's source is a human donor in good health. The chain recombines TRBV19 with TRBJ1-1, with D tentatively TRBD1 (6 bases). Here the CDR3 DNA reads TGTGCCAGTAGAAGGGCAGGGGAGACTGAAGCTTTCTTT. It is translated as CASRRAGETEAFF.